Below, 24 T cell receptor beta chains from the same sample are listed, as sequenced in a study of OX40 agonist ivuxolimab in advanced cancers. Data came from immunoSEQ multiplex PCR; TCRdb stores just in-frame clones and leaves some out. The table includes 53,000 or so clones, about four fifths detected once. The sample here was CD4+ or CD8+ T cells sorted from blood, taken in a trial of the OX40 agonist ivuxolimab. The receptor set was obtained from an adult with an advanced solid tumor such as melanoma, head and neck, liver or kidney cancer.

The genes are TRBV5-1 and TRBJ2-2; a weak D match, TRBD1 (5 bases). Trimming stripped 4 bases from V and 6 bases from J, with 10 bases between. The CDR3 runs to 13 residues. Per germline, CDR1 SGHRS and CDR2 YFSETQ. DNA of the CDR3: TGCGCCAGCAGCGCTGACAGCGCCGGGGAGCTGTTTTTT. Its protein is CASSADSAGELFF.

This rearrangement joins TRBV5-1 to TRBJ2-3; unclear D gene. The CDR3 contains 15 residues. Per germline, CDR1 SGHRS and CDR2 YFSETQ. Trimming removed 0 bases from V and 1 base from J, with 9 bases in between. CDR3: CASSLGQAGTDTQYF. The DNA for the CDR3 is TGCGCCAGCAGCTTGGGCCAGGCCGGCACAGATACGCAGTATTTT.

The J gene is TRBJ2-5, the V gene TRBV18; no firm D call. There are 13 residues in the CDR3. V gave up 3 bases and J gave up 3 bases, with 8 bases separating them. CDR1 and CDR2 (germline): KGHSH, LQKENI. CDR3 sequence (DNA): TGTGCCAGCTCACCCAGTCAGGAAGAGACCCAGTACTTC. This gives the protein CASSPSQEETQYF.

A note on this clone: The identical CDR3 is also encoded by other nucleotide sequences in the sample. The rearrangement joins TRBV11-2 to TRBJ2-5; no reliable D call. This CDR3 has 11 amino acids. Per the germline V gene, CDR1 is SGHAT and CDR2 is FQNNGV. The V gene lost 2 bases and the J gene lost 4 bases, with 2 bases spanning the gap. The CDR3 protein is CASSLSETQYF. In DNA form, the CDR3 reads TGTGCCAGCAGCTTATCAGAGACCCAGTACTTC. Full variable domain (remainder filled in from reference TRBV11-2 and TRBJ2-5): EAGVAQSPRYKIIEKRQSVAFWCNPISGHATLYWYQQILGQGPKLLIQFQNNGVVDDSQLPKDRFSAERLKGVDSTLKIQPAKLEDSAVYLCASSLSETQYFGPGTRLLVL.

The chain links TRBV7-2 to TRBJ1-1; 7 bases fit TRBD1. The CDR3 extends over 12 amino acids. Germline V lookup: CDR1 SGHTA, CDR2 FQGNSA. V shed 7 bases, J shed 8 bases, and the junction held 7 bases outside the gene matches. The CDR3 loop reads CASNRQGEEAFF. DNA of the CDR3: TGTGCCAGCAACAGACAGGGCGAGGAAGCTTTCTTT.

In its sample, this clone was seen once. The chain is built from TRBV12-1 and TRBJ2-5; the table calls TRBD2, which could not be checked here. TRBV12-1 is tagged as a pseudogene. The length of the CDR3 is 16 residues. The CDR3 loop reads CASSFAPKAGGETQYF. In nucleotides, the CDR3 is TGTGCCAGCAGCTTTGCTCCCAAAGCGGGCGGAGAGACCCAGTACTTC.

The V call is TRBV5-6, the J call TRBJ1-2; 8 nucleotides match TRBD1. The CDR3 is 14 residues long. CDR1 and CDR2 (germline): SGHDT, YYEEEE. V trimming: 4 bases; J trimming: 2 bases; junction bases outside the gene matches: 4. CDR3 sequence: CASSGDRRNYGYTF. The CDR3, as DNA: TGTGCCAGCAGCGGGGACAGGAGAAACTATGGCTACACCTTC.

The genes are TRBV9 and TRBJ2-3, with 8 nucleotides matching TRBD2. With 6 bases clipped from V and 1 base from J, the junction kept 4 bases outside the gene matches. The CDR3 loop spans 14 amino acids. Germline CDR1 reads SGDLS; CDR2 reads YYNGEE. The CDR3 DNA follows: TGTGCCAGCAAACGGGAGGGGGGCACAGATACGCAGTATTTT. Translating it yields CASKREGGTDTQYF.

The rearrangement joins TRBV4-1 to TRBJ2-3; no firm D call. The CDR3 is 14 residues long. Trimming took off 1 base at V and 3 bases at J, with 8 bases between the two ends. Per germline, CDR1 MGHRA and CDR2 YSYEKL. The CDR3 sequence is CASSQGGWTDTQYF. The CDR3 DNA sequence: TGCGCCAGCAGCCAAGGAGGTTGGACAGATACGCAGTATTTT.

A note on this clone: Germline and junction disagree at one end, which may indicate a read error. The same CDR3 also results from other DNA sequences found in this sample. The chain carries TRBV7-9 and TRBJ1-4; D gene unclear. CDR3 length: 14 residues. The germline gives CDR1 SEHNR, CDR2 FQNEAQ (reference sequence). CDR3 amino acids: CASSLRRTDEKLFF. Here the CDR3 DNA reads TGTGCCAGCAGCTTACGGAGAACCGATGAAAAGCTGTTTTTT.

This chain uses TRBV5-1 with TRBJ1-4; possibly TRBD1 for D (5 bases). The CDR3 has 18 amino acids. Germline V CDR1 and CDR2: SGHRS, YFSETQ. V was shortened by 4 bases and J by 5 bases, with 24 bases between the two germline ends. This CDR3 is CASSPDARQTAKNEKLFF. The CDR3 nucleotides read TGCGCCAGCAGCCCGGACGCGCGACAGACCGCCAAGAATGAAAAACTGTTTTTT.

J is TRBJ2-5 and V is TRBV18; maybe TRBD2 (6 bases). Per germline, CDR1 KGHSH and CDR2 LQKENI. The V end lost 3 bases, the J end lost 1 base, and 12 bases lay between the germline ends. This CDR3 is built from 15 residues. CDR3 nucleotide sequence: TGTGCCAGCTCACCTGCGGGATCCCCCCAAGAGACCCAGTACTTC. Amino acids: CASSPAGSPQETQYF.

This chain uses TRBV7-2 with TRBJ1-2; D is uncertain. Trimming removed 1 base from V and 8 bases from J, with 11 bases in between. Germline V CDR1 and CDR2: SGHTA, FQGNSA. The CDR3 contains 13 residues. Here the CDR3 DNA reads TGTGCCAGCAGCTTAGAACCCGTGGGGGGCTACACCTTC. This translates into CASSLEPVGGYTF.

This clone was observed a handful of times. The chain employs TRBV6-6 and TRBJ2-1; maybe TRBD1 (5 bases). The CDR3 runs 14 residues. V was clipped by 6 bases and J by 2 bases, with 11 bases between them. Germline V gives CDR1 MNHNY, CDR2 SVGAGI (reference sequence). The CDR3 coding sequence is TGTGCCAGCAGGGGAAGACAGACCTACAATGAGCAGTTCTTC. Translating gives CASRGRQTYNEQFF.

The table lists this clone with a count of one. V is TRBV5-6 and J is TRBJ2-7, with no clear D. Germline V lookup: CDR1 SGHDT, CDR2 YYEEEE. Trimming left V 1 base short and J 6 bases short, with 14 bases between. This CDR3 region has 14 residues. The CDR3 DNA reads TGTGCCAGCAGCTTGTTCATAAGGCAACGCGAGCAGTACTTC. Translated: CASSLFIRQREQYF. The full variable domain, in which reference TRBV5-6 and TRBJ2-7 provide the parts outside the CDR3, is DAGVTQSPTHLIKTRGQQVTLRCSPKSGHDTVSWYQQALGQGPQFIFQYYEEEERQRGNFPDRFSGHQFPNYSSELNVNALLLGDSALYLCASSLFIRQREQYFGPGTRLTVT.

Written as DNA, the CDR3 is TGTGCCAGCAGCGGGGGTGGACTAGCGGGGGCCGGCCACACAGATACGCAGTATTTT. Translating it yields CASSGGGLAGAGHTDTQYF. The rearrangement uses TRBV7-2 and TRBJ2-3; 13 nucleotides line up with TRBD2. Germline V gives CDR1 SGHTA, CDR2 FQGNSA. The CDR3 extends over 19 amino acids. The junction had 13 bases not matched to a gene; V was cut back by 5 bases and J by 2 bases.

This clone showed up just once. This chain uses TRBV7-9 with TRBJ1-6; D is perhaps TRBD1 (5 bases). From germline, CDR1 is SEHNR and CDR2 FQNEAQ (reference sequence). The CDR3 is made up of 14 amino acids. Between the trimmed V and J ends, which lost 2 bases and 15 bases, there was a span of 17 bases. CDR3 loop: CASSLMGPTRFLHF. CDR3 nucleotide sequence: TGTGCCAGCAGCTTAATGGGACCCACCCGGTTCCTCCACTTT.

V usage is TRBV11-2 and J usage is TRBJ1-1; 10 bases match TRBD1. The length of the CDR3 is 14 residues. J was trimmed by 12 bases and V by 2 bases; bases with no gene match: 9. Germline V CDR1 and CDR2: SGHAT, FQNNGV. In DNA form, the CDR3 reads TGTGCCAGCAGCTTATCAGGGGGACAGGGGTCAACTTTCTTT. Translated: CASSLSGGQGSTFF.

This clone was picked up a small number of times. The chain uses TRBV9 and TRBJ1-2, with D uncertain. The V end was cut by 0 bases, the J end by 2 bases, with 11 bases between. The CDR3 runs to 15 residues. CDR1 and CDR2 from the germline V gene are SGDLS and YYNGEE. CDR3 sequence: CASSVEGLGNYGYTF. As DNA, the CDR3 is TGTGCCAGCAGCGTAGAGGGTCTAGGGAACTATGGCTACACCTTC.

This clone has a single count. The gene calls are TRBV27 and TRBJ2-7, with 13 positions matching TRBD2. The CDR3 runs 20 residues. Germline CDR1 is MNHEY and CDR2 is SMNVEV (reference sequence). Unmatched junction bases numbered 15, after V lost 0 bases and J lost 4 bases. The CDR3: CASSLSLGRERTSGSYEQYF. Written as DNA, the CDR3 is TGTGCCAGCAGTTTATCGTTGGGCAGGGAACGGACTAGCGGGAGTTACGAGCAGTACTTC.

The V and J genes are TRBV27 and TRBJ1-1; tentatively, D is TRBD1 (6 bases). Germline loops: CDR1 MNHEY, CDR2 SMNVEV (reference sequence). This CDR3 has 15 residues. The germline V and J ends were trimmed by 6 bases and 0 bases, with 14 bases remaining between them. The CDR3 DNA follows: TGTGCCAGCAGCCAAAGGGGGATAATGAACACTGAAGCTTTCTTT. Translated: CASSQRGIMNTEAFF.

This chain connects TRBV7-2 to TRBJ1-3; D call uncertain. Trimming left V 5 bases short and J 0 bases short, with 11 bases between. Per germline, CDR1 SGHTA and CDR2 FQGNSA. There are 15 residues in the CDR3. The CDR3: CASSTGGNSGNTIYF. The CDR3 DNA is TGTGCCAGCAGCACGGGCGGAAACTCTGGAAACACCATATATTTT.

The V gene is TRBV19, the J gene TRBJ1-3, with TRBD1 matching over 9 bases. The germline V gene encodes CDR1 LNHDA and CDR2 SQIVND (reference sequence). The CDR3 contains 16 residues. V shed 3 bases, J shed 3 bases, and the junction held 6 bases outside the gene matches. The CDR3 nucleotides are TGTGCCAGTAGTATCGGCGGACAGGGGAGTGGAAACACCATATATTTT. It translates to CASSIGGQGSGNTIYF. The full variable domain, with the rest looked up from reference TRBV19 and TRBJ1-3, is DGGITQSPKYLFRKEGQNVTLSCEQNLNHDAMYWYRQDPGQGLRLIYYSQIVNDFQKGDIAEGYSVSREKKESFPLTVTSAQKNPTAFYLCASSIGGQGSGNTIYFGEGSWLTVV.

This clone was counted at least ten times. V usage is TRBV30 and J usage is TRBJ1-2; D call uncertain. V lost 0 bases, J lost 7 bases, and 9 bases lay in between. The CDR3 sequence is 12 residues long. Germline CDR1 reads GTSNPN; CDR2 reads SVGIG (reference sequence). The CDR3 spells CAWSVRISGYTF. CDR3 nucleotide sequence: TGTGCCTGGAGTGTTCGGATTTCTGGCTACACCTTC.